The present entry profiles one T cell receptor beta chain with its context. This entry comes from a study of blood T cell repertoires in COVID-19. About the research overall: COVID-19 samples collected from the United States, Italy and Spain covered acute and convalescent phases. The cDNA or gDNA used as material had been derived from T cells, B-cell-depleted T cells, or PBMCs.

V lost 1 base and J lost 1; bases outside the gene matches: 0. This CDR3 has 16 residues. The germline gives CDR1 KGHSH, CDR2 LQKENI. Original handling: Reference gene primer amplification gave nucleated cell count estimates. Data came from immunoSEQ multiplex PCR; TCRdb stores just in-frame clones and leaves some out. The V and J calls and clone size are taken from that table; D and trimming were inferred from the DNA. Here the sample spans more than 85,000 clones, 80% to 95% being singletons. The rearrangement uses TRBV18 and TRBJ2-2, with TRBD2 identical over 10 bases. This sequence originates from a man in his sixties or seventies with acute or convalescent COVID-19. Sample: peripheral blood. The DNA of the CDR3 is TGTGCCAGCTCACCACTAGCGGGAGGGAACACCGGGGAGCTGTTTTTT. Its translation is CASSPLAGGNTGELFF.